Listed here are 24 T cell receptor beta chains from one sample, sequenced in a study of blood T cell repertoires in COVID-19. TCRdb's table, derived via immunoSEQ multiplex PCR, lists solely in-frame clones and lacks some. Of approximately 150,000 clones in the sample, 85% were seen once. The sample was peripheral blood. All receptors derive from a man in his forties or fifties with acute or convalescent COVID-19.

To note about this clone: One end of the junction varies from germline; a read error may be responsible. The gene calls are TRBV3-1 (or the pseudogene TRBV3-2) and TRBJ1-2, with TRBD1 as a possible D gene (6 bases). The CDR3 is made up of 14 amino acids. Germline V gives CDR1 LGHDT, CDR2 YNNKEL (reference sequence). The CDR3 DNA sequence: TGTGCCAGCATCCAAACAGGGAGCGGCTATGGCTACACCTTC. Its translation: CASIQTGSGYGYTF.

The chain is built from TRBV19 and TRBJ1-6; D uncertain. Looked up from germline, CDR1 is LNHDA and CDR2 is SQIVND (reference sequence). CDR3 length equals 16 residues. V lost 3 bases to trimming and J lost 8 bases, with 17 bases between them. The chain's CDR3 is CASSISGSAADSPLHF. The DNA of the CDR3 is TGTGCCAGTAGTATTTCGGGAAGCGCAGCCGATTCACCCCTCCACTTT.

This clone was recorded a few times. This chain uses TRBV7-9 with TRBJ1-1; 10 bases agree with TRBD1. Losses at the gene ends were 5 bases for V and 1 base for J; bases not matched to a gene: 4. CDR3 length equals 15 residues. CDR1 and CDR2 from the germline V gene are SEHNR and FQNEAQ (reference sequence). CDR3 sequence reads: CASSTRDRGNTEAFF. The CDR3 nucleotides are TGTGCCAGCAGCACCCGGGACAGGGGGAACACTGAAGCTTTCTTT.

This chain joins TRBV6-6 and TRBJ1-1, with 10 bases lining up with TRBD1. This CDR3 contains 16 residues. The V gene end was trimmed by 9 bases and the J gene end by 0 bases; junction bases not matched to a gene: 10. Germline V gene data show CDR1 as MNHNY and CDR2 as SVGAGI (reference sequence). CDR3 DNA sequence: TGTGCCAGTCCCCCCGGGACAGGGGACTTGAACACTGAAGCTTTCTTT. This translates into CASPPGTGDLNTEAFF.

Here the CDR3 reads CASSLPGRPQHF. CDR3 DNA sequence: TGTGCCAGCAGCCTACCCGGGAGGCCCCAGCATTTT. This chain links TRBV28 with TRBJ1-5; D remains unclear. CDR1 and CDR2 from the germline V gene are MDHEN and SYDVKM. V lost 6 bases, J lost 9 bases, and 12 bases lay in between. This CDR3 has 12 amino acids.

This chain uses TRBV7-9 with TRBJ2-3; 9 bases map to TRBD2. The CDR3 consists of 14 residues. Germline values: CDR1 SEHNR, CDR2 FQNEAQ (reference sequence). The V and J ends lost 1 base and 6 bases, in that order; junction bases with no gene match: 2. The CDR3 region has the DNA TGTGCCAGCAGCTTAGGCGGGGGGGCGGATACGCAGTATTTT. It translates to CASSLGGGADTQYF.

This chain joins TRBV9 and TRBJ2-3; 15 bases match TRBD2. V shed 4 bases, J shed 6 bases, and the junction held 9 bases outside the gene matches. CDR3 length equals 17 residues. Germline V CDR1 and CDR2: SGDLS, YYNGEE. For the CDR3, the DNA is TGTGCCAGCAGCATCAGAGGACTAGCGGGGGGGGCCGATACGCAGTATTTT. It yields the protein CASSIRGLAGGADTQYF.

The chain uses TRBV11-3 and TRBJ2-2; D is ambiguous. The CDR3 has 13 amino acids. Germline lookup yields CDR1 SGHNT and CDR2 YENEEA. Trimming took off 5 bases at V and 9 bases at J, with 13 bases between the two ends. The CDR3 is CASSTYGSWELFF. CDR3 sequence (DNA): TGTGCCAGCAGCACTTACGGGTCTTGGGAGCTGTTTTTT.

This CDR3 is CASSYGQGTDTQYF. For the CDR3, the DNA is TGTGCCAGCAGTTACGGACAGGGCACAGATACGCAGTATTTT. The chain combines TRBV6-5 with TRBJ2-3; 7 bases are shared with TRBD1. V shed 2 bases and J 1 base; nucleotides not matched to a gene: 0. CDR1 is MNHEY and CDR2 is SVGAGI in the germline V gene. This CDR3 is built from 14 residues.

The chain links TRBV6-6 to TRBJ2-7; D may be TRBD1 (6 bases). Germline V gene sequence: CDR1 MNHNY, CDR2 SVGAGI (reference sequence). This CDR3 is built from 12 residues. The V end was cut by 6 bases, the J end by 2 bases, with 8 bases between. This CDR3 is CASSRTAYEQYF. The CDR3 region has the DNA TGTGCCAGCAGCAGGACAGCCTACGAGCAGTACTTC.

V and J are TRBV3-1 (or the pseudogene TRBV3-2) and TRBJ2-6; no clear D. CDR1 is LGHDT, CDR2 YNNKEL, per germline (reference sequence). V lost 3 bases, J lost 0 bases, and 6 bases lay in between. The CDR3 is 15 amino acids. As DNA, the CDR3 is TGTGCCAGCAGCCATAGTGGCTCTGGGGCCAACGTCCTGACTTTC. Its translation: CASSHSGSGANVLTF.

This clone was seen a handful of times. The chain links TRBV14 to TRBJ1-1; maybe TRBD1 (5 bases). Between the trimmed V and J ends, which lost 1 base and 8 bases, there was a span of 17 bases. Germline loops: CDR1 SGHDN, CDR2 FVKESK. The length of the CDR3 is 15 residues. The CDR3, as DNA: TGTGCCAGCAGCCAAGTAGGTAGGGGATTAATCGAAGCTTTCTTT. Amino acid sequence: CASSQVGRGLIEAFF.

V and J are TRBV2 and TRBJ2-3, with 8 bases fitting TRBD1. Trimming took 9 bases from V and 7 from J; bases not matched to a gene: 12. This CDR3 has 14 residues. Germline V gene data show CDR1 as SNHLY and CDR2 as FYNNEI. The CDR3, as DNA: TGTGCCAGAACTGTGACAGGGGACTTCCATACGCAGTATTTT. Its translation is CARTVTGDFHTQYF. The full variable domain, its missing parts supplied by reference TRBV2 and TRBJ2-3, is EPEVTQTPSHQVTQMGQEVILRCVPISNHLYFYWYRQILGQKVEFLVSFYNNEISEKSEIFDDQFSVERPDGSNFTLKIRSTKLEDSAMYFCARTVTGDFHTQYFGPGTRLTVL.

CDR3 in amino acids: CASRNRGRPNEKLFF. CDR3 nucleotides: TGTGCCAGCAGAAACAGGGGCCGGCCCAATGAAAAACTGTTTTTT. This sequence joins TRBV6-5 and TRBJ1-4; the match to TRBD1 covers 7 bases. CDR3 length: 15 amino acids. The V gene's germline CDR1 is MNHEY and CDR2 SVGAGI. Losses at the gene ends were 6 bases for V and 5 bases for J; bases not matched to a gene: 9.

The J gene is TRBJ2-6, the V gene TRBV4-3; TRBD2 matches at 7 bases. This CDR3 has 15 amino acids. The V gene's germline CDR1 is LGHNA and CDR2 YSLEER. The V gene end was trimmed by 0 bases and the J gene end by 4 bases; junction bases not matched to a gene: 0. The CDR3 region has the DNA TGCGCCAGCAGCCAAGAAGCGGGGGGGGCCAACGTCCTGACTTTC. Its protein product is CASSQEAGGANVLTF.

This clone was recorded once. The rearrangement uses TRBV5-6 and TRBJ2-7; a possible D gene is TRBD2 (5 bases). Germline V gene lookup returns CDR1 SGHDT and CDR2 YYEEEE. This CDR3 is 15 amino acids long. V dropped 0 bases and J dropped 2 bases, with 12 bases sitting between them. In nucleotides, the CDR3 is TGTGCCAGCAGCTTGGGGACGCTGCGGGCCTACGAGCAGTACTTC. Protein sequence: CASSLGTLRAYEQYF.

The J gene is TRBJ1-1, the V gene TRBV4-1; 7 nucleotides line up with TRBD1. Germline CDR1 is MGHRA and CDR2 is YSYEKL. V was pared by 1 base and J by 7 bases, with 9 bases of the junction left unmatched. This CDR3 has 15 residues. The CDR3 is CASSQVSGQAYEAFF. The DNA for the CDR3 is TGCGCCAGCAGCCAAGTTAGTGGACAGGCCTATGAAGCTTTCTTT.

The chain is built from TRBV30 and TRBJ1-2; TRBD1 is a possible D gene (5 bases). The V gene's germline CDR1 is GTSNPN and CDR2 SVGIG (reference sequence). V shed 1 base and J shed 2 bases, with 17 bases lying between them. There are 16 residues in the CDR3. CDR3 nucleotide sequence: TGTGCCTGGAGTGGTTGGACACGTGAGGAGAACTATGGCTACACCTTC. Translated: CAWSGWTREENYGYTF.

The genes are TRBV9 and TRBJ1-1, with D perhaps matching TRBD1 (5 bases). Germline V gene data show CDR1 as SGDLS and CDR2 as YYNGEE. The CDR3 loop spans 13 amino acids. V was clipped by 4 bases and J by 6 bases, with 13 bases between them. Here the CDR3 DNA reads TGTGCCAGCAGCCCCCGGGGGGGGGCTGAAGCTTTCTTT. It translates to CASSPRGGAEAFF.

This chain links TRBV6-1 with TRBJ1-4, with D possibly TRBD1 on 5 matching bases. Germline-derived CDR1 and CDR2 are MNHNS and SASEGT. There are 14 residues in the CDR3. V lost 1 base, J lost 7 bases, and 10 bases lay in between. The chain's CDR3 is CASSEGQIGEKLFF. CDR3 in DNA: TGTGCCAGCAGTGAAGGACAGATTGGTGAAAAACTGTTTTTT.

The chain has TRBV28 and TRBJ1-5, with 8 bases lining up with TRBD1. The CDR3 has 16 amino acids. CDR1 is MDHEN and CDR2 is SYDVKM in the germline V gene. With 4 bases clipped from V and 2 bases from J, the junction kept 7 bases outside the gene matches. The CDR3 loop reads CASSSEQGVGNQPQHF. The CDR3 DNA follows: TGTGCCAGCAGTTCCGAACAGGGGGTGGGCAATCAGCCCCAGCATTTT.

The chain couples TRBV7-3 to TRBJ2-1, with 7 bases lining up with TRBD1. With V trimmed by 5 bases and J by 4 bases, 5 bases remained unmatched. Germline V gene lookup returns CDR1 SGHTA and CDR2 FQGTGA. The CDR3 contains 14 residues. The CDR3 DNA follows: TGTGCCAGCAGCATTGGGACAGCTTACAATGAGCAGTTCTTC. It encodes CASSIGTAYNEQFF.

The V and J genes are TRBV4-2 and TRBJ1-2; 10 positions match TRBD1. CDR1 and CDR2 (germline): LGHNA, YNFKEQ. This CDR3 has 16 residues. Unmatched junction bases numbered 7, after V lost 0 bases and J lost 6 bases. CDR3 coding DNA: TGTGCCAGCAGCCAAGAGGACGGACAGGGGGGCCATGGCTACACCTTC. Protein: CASSQEDGQGGHGYTF.

The V and J genes are TRBV9 and TRBJ2-1; 8 positions match TRBD2. Germline V gives CDR1 SGDLS, CDR2 YYNGEE. Trimming at V came to 6 bases and at J to 2 bases, leaving 10 bases not matched to a gene. The CDR3 loop spans 16 amino acids. CDR3 sequence: CASNPPPGGAYNEQFF. In DNA, the CDR3 is TGTGCCAGCAACCCCCCTCCCGGGGGGGCCTACAATGAGCAGTTCTTC. Full variable domain (outside the CDR3, taken from reference TRBV9 and TRBJ2-1): DSGVTQTPKHLITATGQRVTLRCSPRSGDLSVYWYQQSLDQGLQFLIQYYNGEERAKGNILERFSAQQFPDLHSELNLSSLELGDSALYFCASNPPPGGAYNEQFFGPGTRLTVL.